The 27 T cell receptor beta chains below were found in one sample sequenced in a study of T cells in Graves' hyperthyroidism and ophthalmopathy. Researchers took RNA transcripts and amplified the TCR beta CDR3 regions from them. With the HTBI primer set, the TCR CDR3 went through a first round of RT-PCR. TCRdb ran MiXCR on the multiplex PCR reads and lists one entry per CDR3 protein. This sample carries about half a million distinct CDR3 sequences, 15% to 20% of them seen once, and the ten largest clones take around 32%. Sequenced input: blood. These receptors came from a woman aged 25 to 39 with Graves' ophthalmopathy.

This clonotype has more than one count but fewer than ten. V and J are TRBV28 and TRBJ2-2, with 7 bases identical to TRBD2. The CDR3 runs 15 residues. V shed 7 bases, J shed 1 base, and the junction held 6 bases outside the gene matches. CDR1 and CDR2 from the germline V gene are MDHEN and SYDVKM. As DNA, the CDR3 is TGTGCCAGCACCCGCTCTAGCGGGAACACCGGGGAGCTGTTTTTT. Translation gives CASTRSSGNTGELFF. Looking up the rest from reference TRBV28 and TRBJ2-2 gives the full variable domain: DVKVTQSSRYLVKRTGEKVFLECVQDMDHENMFWYRQDPGLGLRLIYFSYDVKMKEKGDIPEGYSVSREKKERFSLILESASTNQTSMYLCASTRSSGNTGELFFGEGSRLTVL.

This clonotype was counted ten times or more. The chain recombines TRBV20-1 with TRBJ2-7; TRBD2 matches at 8 bases. CDR3 length equals 12 residues. V trimming: 7 bases; J trimming: 5 bases; junction bases outside the gene matches: 7. CDR1 and CDR2 (germline): DFQATT, SNEGSKA (reference sequence). The CDR3 DNA sequence: TGCAGTGTATCGGGAGGGCGGCACGAGCAGTACTTC. Encoded protein: CSVSGGRHEQYF.

V and J are TRBV10-3 and TRBJ1-3; D may be TRBD1 (6 bases). V was cut by 0 bases and J by 0 bases, with 15 bases left in between. The CDR3 spans 18 residues. Per the germline V gene, CDR1 is ENHRY and CDR2 is SYGVKD. The CDR3 DNA reads as TGTGCCATCAGTGAGTCAGGACAGTTCTCGAGCTCTGGAAACACCATATATTTT. It encodes CAISESGQFSSSGNTIYF.

The sample holds a few counts of this clonotype. The chain has TRBV6-1 and TRBJ2-2; D possibly corresponds to TRBD1 (6 bases). V lost 10 bases and J 0 bases, leaving 9 bases between the germline ends. The CDR3 runs to 13 residues. The germline V gene has CDR1 MNHNS and CDR2 SASEGT. CDR3 amino acids: CANRDTNTGELFF. The CDR3 DNA is TGTGCCAACAGGGATACGAACACCGGGGAGCTGTTTTTT.

This clonotype was counted ten times or more. For the CDR3, the DNA is TGCAGTGCTAGAGAGTCGGTGGCGGACGAAAAACTGTTTTTT. Residues: CSARESVADEKLFF. The chain recombines TRBV20-1 with TRBJ1-4; no clear D gene. V gave up 0 bases and J gave up 8 bases, with 13 bases separating them. The V gene's germline CDR1 is DFQATT and CDR2 SNEGSKA (reference sequence). The CDR3 sequence is 14 residues long.

This clonotype was detected a few times. The chain is built from TRBV18 and TRBJ2-1, with TRBD1 matching over 9 bases. V lost 2 bases to trimming and J lost 9 bases; unmatched junction nucleotides: 5. From germline, CDR1 is KGHSH and CDR2 LQKENI. This CDR3 contains 14 residues. This CDR3 reads CASSPKGQGGEQFF. CDR3 in DNA: TGTGCCAGCTCACCAAAGGGACAGGGAGGTGAGCAGTTCTTC.

This clonotype was found a few times. The DNA of the CDR3 is TGTGCCAGCAGCTTTGGGGATTTAGGATCACCCCTCCACTTT. This gives the protein CASSFGDLGSPLHF. The V call is TRBV5-6, the J call TRBJ1-6; no definite D call. V was shortened by 2 bases and J by 10 bases, with 13 bases between the two germline ends. The CDR3 spans 14 residues. Germline V gene lookup returns CDR1 SGHDT and CDR2 YYEEEE. The variable domain in full, completed from reference TRBV5-6 and TRBJ1-6, reads DAGVTQSPTHLIKTRGQQVTLRCSPKSGHDTVSWYQQALGQGPQFIFQYYEEEERQRGNFPDRFSGHQFPNYSSELNVNALLLGDSALYLCASSFGDLGSPLHFGNGTRLTVT.

This clonotype was seen ten or more times. J is TRBJ2-1 and V is TRBV5-1; 7 nucleotides line up with TRBD1. The germline V gene encodes CDR1 SGHRS and CDR2 YFSETQ. This CDR3 contains 14 residues. With V trimmed by 4 bases and J by 7 bases, 8 bases remained unmatched. The CDR3 reads CASSLPGQTNEQFF. Here the CDR3 DNA reads TGCGCCAGCAGCCTACCGGGACAGACGAATGAGCAGTTCTTC.

This clonotype was recorded many times. This sequence joins TRBV30 and TRBJ2-7; TRBD2 agrees at 8 bases. With 3 bases clipped from V and 6 bases from J, the junction kept 7 bases outside the gene matches. Germline lookup yields CDR1 GTSNPN and CDR2 SVGIG (reference sequence). The CDR3 length is 13 residues. CDR3: CAWRSAGGGEQYF. The CDR3 DNA sequence: TGTGCCTGGAGGTCGGCCGGGGGGGGCGAGCAGTACTTC. Full variable domain (missing parts from reference TRBV30 and TRBJ2-7): SQTIHQWPATLVQPVGSPLSLECTVEGTSNPNLYWYRQAAGRGLQLLFYSVGIGQISSEVPQNLSASRPQDRQFILSSKKLLLSDSGFYLCAWRSAGGGEQYFGPGTRLTVT.

This clonotype was seen repeatedly, ten times or more. The chain is built from TRBV5-1 and TRBJ2-7, with TRBD2 identical over 7 bases. This CDR3 comprises 13 residues. V gave up 6 bases and J gave up 4 bases; unmatched junction bases: 7. Per germline, CDR1 SGHRS and CDR2 YFSETQ. The CDR3 spells CASTGRGTYEQYF. CDR3 sequence (DNA): TGCGCCAGCACAGGGCGGGGGACTTACGAGCAGTACTTC.

This clonotype has at least ten counts. V and J are TRBV7-2 and TRBJ2-7; 9 bases align to TRBD2. This CDR3 has 15 amino acids. The V gene end was trimmed by 5 bases and the J gene end by 0 bases; junction bases not matched to a gene: 5. Germline V CDR1 and CDR2: SGHTA, FQGNSA. CDR3: CASSASSGSSYEQYF. For the CDR3, the DNA is TGTGCCAGCAGCGCAAGTAGCGGGAGCTCCTACGAGCAGTACTTC. The whole variable domain, filled in from reference TRBV7-2 and TRBJ2-7, reads GAGVSQSPSNKVTEKGKDVELRCDPISGHTALYWYRQSLGQGLEFLIYFQGNSAPDKSGLPSDRFSAERTGGSVSTLTIQRTQQEDSAVYLCASSASSGSSYEQYFGPGTRLTVT.

This clonotype has ten or more counts. This chain joins TRBV12-3 or TRBV12-4 and TRBJ2-3, with 14 bases matching TRBD2. This CDR3 is 20 amino acids long. The junction had 20 bases not matched to a gene; V was cut back by 7 bases and J by 5 bases. CDR3 bases: TGTGCCAGCACCGAAACTCCGGGACTAGCGGGAGTCCCCGGGGGAGATACGCAGTATTTT. Protein sequence: CASTETPGLAGVPGGDTQYF.

This clonotype was counted only a few times. The chain joins TRBV19 to TRBJ2-1; 9 bases map to TRBD2. The CDR3 totals 19 residues. V was clipped by 6 bases and J by 4 bases; unmatched bases: 19. From germline, CDR1 is LNHDA and CDR2 SQIVND (reference sequence). The CDR3 sequence: CASRGSGKIQTSGYNEQFF. The DNA of the CDR3 is TGTGCCAGTAGGGGGTCAGGGAAAATTCAGACTAGCGGATACAATGAGCAGTTCTTC.

This clonotype was seen at least ten times. The V call is TRBV7-9, the J call TRBJ2-3, with a tentative D call TRBD2 (6 bases). There are 15 residues in the CDR3. Trimming shortened V by 2 bases and J by 0 bases, and 9 bases separated the two germline ends. Germline CDR1 reads SEHNR; CDR2 reads FQNEAQ (reference sequence). The DNA of the CDR3 is TGTGCCAGCAGCTTAACGGGACTCAGCACAGATACGCAGTATTTT. Amino acids: CASSLTGLSTDTQYF. The full variable domain, rest sourced from reference TRBV7-9 and TRBJ2-3, is DTGVSQNPRHKITKRGQNVTFRCDPISEHNRLYWYRQTLGQGPEFLTYFQNEAQLEKSRLLSDRFSAERPKGSFSTLEIQRTEQGDSAMYLCASSLTGLSTDTQYFGPGTRLTVL.

The gene calls are TRBV25-1 and TRBJ1-5; D possibly corresponds to TRBD1 (5 bases). With 1 base removed from V and 8 bases from J, the gap between germline ends came to 12 bases. Germline V gives CDR1 MGHDK, CDR2 SYGVNS. The CDR3 runs to 14 residues. The CDR3 DNA reads as TGTGCCAGCAGTGAATTGGGGCTTGGGGAGCCCCAGCATTTT. Its protein is CASSELGLGEPQHF.

This clonotype has at least ten counts. The chain joins TRBV12-3 or TRBV12-4 to TRBJ1-2; D is undetermined. Deletions cut 3 bases from V and 5 bases from J, with 10 bases between. The CDR3 consists of 13 residues. The CDR3 spells CASSFQSAYGYTF. In DNA form, the CDR3 reads TGTGCCAGCAGTTTTCAGTCGGCTTATGGCTACACCTTC.

At least ten counts were recorded for this clonotype. V is TRBV20-1 and J is TRBJ2-7, with 7 bases identical to TRBD1. Germline loops: CDR1 DFQATT, CDR2 SNEGSKA (reference sequence). The CDR3 totals 14 residues. The trim removed 3 bases at V and 5 bases at J, leaving 10 bases unmatched. CDR3 nucleotides: TGCAGTGCTAGCCCGGCAGGGGGTAACCACGAGCAGTACTTC. This encodes CSASPAGGNHEQYF.

This clonotype was detected many times. The chain joins TRBV7-2 to TRBJ2-7, with D perhaps TRBD2 (6 bases). Germline CDR1 and CDR2: SGHTA and FQGNSA. The germline V and J ends were trimmed by 1 base and 2 bases, with 12 bases remaining between them. The CDR3 length is 15 residues. The CDR3 loop is CASSLGLAHTYEQYF. CDR3 DNA: TGTGCCAGCAGCTTAGGTCTAGCGCATACCTACGAGCAGTACTTC.

The sample holds many counts of this clonotype. The rearrangement links TRBV12-3 or TRBV12-4 to TRBJ2-5; D is uncertain. The CDR3 length is 15 residues. The ends were cut back, 6 bases at V and 2 bases at J, with 16 bases in the middle. The chain's CDR3 is CASSQDPDGQETQYF. CDR3 sequence (DNA): TGTGCCAGCAGCCAAGACCCCGACGGGCAAGAGACCCAGTACTTC.

The CDR3 DNA reads TGCGCCAGCAGCCAGACCATCGGGACTAGCGACTCCTACGAGCAGTACTTC. Translating gives CASSQTIGTSDSYEQYF. J is TRBJ2-7 and V is TRBV4-3; the match to TRBD2 covers 10 bases. Per germline, CDR1 LGHNA and CDR2 YSLEER. The CDR3 spans 17 residues. V was pared by 3 bases and J by 0 bases, with 8 bases of the junction left unmatched.

This clonotype was observed many times. This chain joins TRBV3-1 and TRBJ1-2; 7 bases map to TRBD1. The CDR3 has 13 amino acids. V lost 0 bases, J lost 14 bases, and 9 bases stayed unmatched. CDR1 is LGHDT and CDR2 is YNNKEL in the germline V gene (reference sequence). CDR3: CASSQDLGTANTF. The CDR3 nucleotides are TGTGCCAGCAGCCAAGATCTCGGGACAGCGAATACCTTC.

Ten or more counts support this clonotype. Written as DNA, the CDR3 is TGTGCCAGCAGTGAAGGACAGGGGCCCTATGGCTACACCTTC. Translating gives CASSEGQGPYGYTF. This chain uses TRBV2 with TRBJ1-2; TRBD1 matches 8 bases. With 1 base clipped from V and 4 bases from J, the junction kept 2 bases outside the gene matches. The germline V gene encodes CDR1 SNHLY and CDR2 FYNNEI. The CDR3 runs 14 residues.

CDR3 sequence (DNA): TGTGCCAGCACTGGCAGGGAAAGGAGTGTTTTTGCAGATACGCAGTATTTT. Amino acids: CASTGRERSVFADTQYF. The chain recombines TRBV6-1 with TRBJ2-3, with D perhaps TRBD1 (5 bases). Germline assignment: CDR1 MNHNS and CDR2 SASEGT. V lost 7 bases to trimming and J lost 4 bases, with 24 bases between them. The CDR3 has 17 residues.

For the CDR3, the DNA is TGCGCCAGCAGCCAAGATTCGGGGAAAAACATTCAGTACTTC. Protein: CASSQDSGKNIQYF. The chain has TRBV4-3 and TRBJ2-4, with D possibly TRBD2 on 5 matching bases. V was trimmed by 0 bases and J by 4 bases, leaving 7 bases between them. Germline CDR1 LGHNA, CDR2 YSLEER. The CDR3 contains 14 residues.

About this clonotype itself: One base away lies a much larger clone, so this may be a sequencing read error. The chain has TRBV11-2 and TRBJ2-1; D uncertain. This CDR3 comprises 19 residues. Per germline, CDR1 SGHAT and CDR2 FQNNGV. Here the CDR3 reads CANSFYRSSSRGSYNEQFF. The CDR3, as DNA: TGTGCCAACAGCTTCTACCGCTCGTCGAGTCGAGGCTCCTACAATGAGCAGTTCTTC.

In its sample, this clonotype was seen many times. V and J are TRBV20-1 and TRBJ2-7; D might be TRBD1 (7 bases). The CDR3 runs 14 residues. Trimming stripped 2 bases from V and 2 bases from J, with 13 bases between. Germline values: CDR1 DFQATT, CDR2 SNEGSKA (reference sequence). The CDR3 bases are TGCAGTGCTAGACAGACAGGGAGGCCCTACGAGCAGTACTTC. Translation: CSARQTGRPYEQYF.

This clonotype came up a few times. This chain links TRBV18 with TRBJ1-1; no clear D. The CDR3 runs 15 residues. Germline CDR1 KGHSH, CDR2 LQKENI. V lost 2 bases to trimming and J lost 7 bases, with 17 bases between them. This chain's CDR3 is CASSPVLSERGEAFF. DNA for the CDR3: TGTGCCAGCTCACCAGTTCTCAGTGAGCGCGGTGAAGCTTTCTTT.